A selection of T cell receptor beta chains follows, all from one sample in a study of response to subunit inactivated influenza vaccine. TCRdb reprocessed the RT-PCR reads with MiXCR, giving one entry per CDR3 protein. Here the sample spans roughly 700,000 distinct CDR3 sequences, approximately 13% being singletons. This sample comprised PBMCs from blood, obtained roughly 2 weeks before vaccination. The source of these receptors is a man in his fifties who received an inactivated influenza vaccine. The CDR3 runs from the conserved cysteine through the conserved F or W. Fields, in order: J gene, V gene, clone size, CDR3 protein. The size of a clone is reported for some rows only, either as once, few or many, or as a class for expanded clones.

j_gene: TRBJ2-7; v_gene: TRBV6-5; abundance: .; CDR3aa: CASSYSAHRASSYEQYF
j_gene: TRBJ1-2; v_gene: TRBV7-2; abundance: few; CDR3aa: CASSLGTDAGYGYTF
j_gene: TRBJ2-2; v_gene: TRBV5-1; abundance: few; CDR3aa: CASSLGAGSNTGELFF
j_gene: TRBJ2-1; v_gene: TRBV30; abundance: .; CDR3aa: CAWDGGSFNEQFF
j_gene: TRBJ2-3; v_gene: TRBV7-8; abundance: few; CDR3aa: CACYTRAAGEADTQYF
j_gene: TRBJ2-1; v_gene: TRBV5-1; abundance: few; CDR3aa: CASSPGPGEGNEQFF
j_gene: TRBJ2-3; v_gene: TRBV29-1; abundance: few; CDR3aa: CSVSTGLAADTQYF
j_gene: TRBJ2-7; v_gene: TRBV19; abundance: .; CDR3aa: CASSAALAGNYEQYF
j_gene: TRBJ1-1; v_gene: TRBV20-1; abundance: few; CDR3aa: CSARGGQGNTEAFF
j_gene: TRBJ1-1; v_gene: TRBV12-3/TRBV12-4; abundance: many; CDR3aa: CASSFSGGGTEAFF
j_gene: TRBJ2-2; v_gene: TRBV20-1; abundance: few; CDR3aa: CSATPRDRGTGELFF
j_gene: TRBJ2-1; v_gene: TRBV10-3; abundance: few; CDR3aa: CAIKQGIGVSYNEQFF
j_gene: TRBJ1-2; v_gene: TRBV5-1; abundance: many; CDR3aa: CASSLEGQGDGYTF
j_gene: TRBJ2-1; v_gene: TRBV7-3; abundance: .; CDR3aa: CASSSPTSGRANEQFF
j_gene: TRBJ2-7; v_gene: TRBV9; abundance: .; CDR3aa: CASSVGPYGGLSYEQYF
j_gene: TRBJ2-6; v_gene: TRBV28; abundance: few; CDR3aa: CASSPAWQVGGANVLTF
j_gene: TRBJ2-7; v_gene: TRBV7-2; abundance: many; CDR3aa: CASSPRDGPYEQYF
j_gene: TRBJ2-1; v_gene: TRBV7-2; abundance: .; CDR3aa: CASSFGTGGNSNEQFF
j_gene: TRBJ2-3; v_gene: TRBV9; abundance: .; CDR3aa: CASSAGTSGTDTQYF
j_gene: TRBJ2-6; v_gene: TRBV6-5; abundance: few; CDR3aa: CASSYRDALSGANVLTF